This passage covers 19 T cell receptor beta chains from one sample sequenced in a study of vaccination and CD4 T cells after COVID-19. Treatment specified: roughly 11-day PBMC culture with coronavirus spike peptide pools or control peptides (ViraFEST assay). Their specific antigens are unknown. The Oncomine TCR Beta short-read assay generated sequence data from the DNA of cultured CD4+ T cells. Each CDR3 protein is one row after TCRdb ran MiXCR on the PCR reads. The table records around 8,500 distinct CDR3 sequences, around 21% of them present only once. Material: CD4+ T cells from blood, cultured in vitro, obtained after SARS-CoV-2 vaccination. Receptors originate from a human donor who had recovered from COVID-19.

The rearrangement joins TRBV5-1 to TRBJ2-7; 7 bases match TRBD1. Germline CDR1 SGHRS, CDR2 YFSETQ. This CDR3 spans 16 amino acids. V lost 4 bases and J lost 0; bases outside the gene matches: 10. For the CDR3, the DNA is TGCGCCAGCAGCCAAACTACAGGGGTTAGCTCCTACGAGCAGTACTTC. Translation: CASSQTTGVSSYEQYF.

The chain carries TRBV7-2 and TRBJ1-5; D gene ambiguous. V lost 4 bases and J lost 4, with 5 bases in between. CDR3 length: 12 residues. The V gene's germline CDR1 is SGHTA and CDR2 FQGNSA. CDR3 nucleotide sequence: TGTGCCAGCAGCTACTTAAATCAGCCCCAGCATTTT. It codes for CASSYLNQPQHF.

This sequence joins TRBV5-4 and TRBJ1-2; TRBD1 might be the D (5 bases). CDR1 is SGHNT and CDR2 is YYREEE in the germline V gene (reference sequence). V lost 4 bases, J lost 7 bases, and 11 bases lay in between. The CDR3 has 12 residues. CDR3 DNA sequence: TGTGCCAGCAGCCCAGGGATCCTTGGCTACACCTTC. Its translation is CASSPGILGYTF.

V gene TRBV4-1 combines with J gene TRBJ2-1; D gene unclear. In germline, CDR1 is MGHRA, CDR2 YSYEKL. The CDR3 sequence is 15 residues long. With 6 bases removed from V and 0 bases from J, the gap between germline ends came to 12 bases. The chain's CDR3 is CASRPRPLSYNEQFF. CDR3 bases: TGCGCCAGCAGACCCCGTCCTCTCTCCTACAATGAGCAGTTCTTC.

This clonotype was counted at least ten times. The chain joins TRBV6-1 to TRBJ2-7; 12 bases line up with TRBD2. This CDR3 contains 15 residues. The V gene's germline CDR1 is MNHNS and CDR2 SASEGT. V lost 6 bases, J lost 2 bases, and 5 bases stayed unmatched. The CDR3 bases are TGTGCCAGCAGCGAACTAGCGGGGGGCCCCTACGAGCAGTACTTC. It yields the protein CASSELAGGPYEQYF.

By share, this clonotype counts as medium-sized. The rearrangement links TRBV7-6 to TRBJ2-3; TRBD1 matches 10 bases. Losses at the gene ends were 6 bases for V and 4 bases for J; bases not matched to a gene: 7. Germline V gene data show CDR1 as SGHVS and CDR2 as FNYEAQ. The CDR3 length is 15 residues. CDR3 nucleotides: TGTGCCAGCAGACAGACAGGGGGCGCCCCAGATACGCAGTATTTT. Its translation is CASRQTGGAPDTQYF.

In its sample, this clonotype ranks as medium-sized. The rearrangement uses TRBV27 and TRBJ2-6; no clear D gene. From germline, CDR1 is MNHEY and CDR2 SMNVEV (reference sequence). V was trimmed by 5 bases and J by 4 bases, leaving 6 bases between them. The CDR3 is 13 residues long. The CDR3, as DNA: TGTGCCAGCAGTAGGGTCGGGGCCAACGTCCTGACTTTC. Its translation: CASSRVGANVLTF. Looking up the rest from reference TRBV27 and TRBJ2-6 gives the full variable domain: EAQVTQNPRYLITVTGKKLTVTCSQNMNHEYMSWYRQDPGLGLRQIYYSMNVEVTDKGDVPEGYKVSRKEKRNFPLILESPSPNQTSLYFCASSRVGANVLTFGAGSRLTVL.

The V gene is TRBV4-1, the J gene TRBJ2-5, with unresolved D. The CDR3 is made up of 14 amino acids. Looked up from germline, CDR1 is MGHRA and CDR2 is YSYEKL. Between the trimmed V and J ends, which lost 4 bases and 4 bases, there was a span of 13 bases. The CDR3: CASSPDFSGETQYF. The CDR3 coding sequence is TGCGCCAGCAGCCCCGATTTTTCCGGAGAGACCCAGTACTTC.

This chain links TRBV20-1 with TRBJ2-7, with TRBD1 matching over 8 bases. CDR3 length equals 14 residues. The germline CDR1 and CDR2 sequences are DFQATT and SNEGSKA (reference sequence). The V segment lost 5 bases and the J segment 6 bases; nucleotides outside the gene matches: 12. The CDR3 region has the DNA TGCAGTGCTCCCTCCAGGACAGGGTTCCTCGAGCAGTACTTC. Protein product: CSAPSRTGFLEQYF.

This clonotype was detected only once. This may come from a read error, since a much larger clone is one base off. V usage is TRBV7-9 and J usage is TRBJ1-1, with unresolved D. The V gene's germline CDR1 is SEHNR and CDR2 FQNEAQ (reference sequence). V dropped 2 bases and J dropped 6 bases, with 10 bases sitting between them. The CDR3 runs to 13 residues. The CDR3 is CASSLPRVPEAFF. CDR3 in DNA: TGTGCCAGCAGCTTACCACGGGTCCCTGAAGCTTTCTTT.

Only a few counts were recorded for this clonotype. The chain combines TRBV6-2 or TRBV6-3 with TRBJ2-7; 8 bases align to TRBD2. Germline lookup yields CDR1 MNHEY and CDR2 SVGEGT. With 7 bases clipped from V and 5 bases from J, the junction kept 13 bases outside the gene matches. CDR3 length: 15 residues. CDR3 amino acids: CASISRSGRWNEQYF. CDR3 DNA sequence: TGTGCCAGCATTTCAAGGAGCGGGAGATGGAACGAGCAGTACTTC.

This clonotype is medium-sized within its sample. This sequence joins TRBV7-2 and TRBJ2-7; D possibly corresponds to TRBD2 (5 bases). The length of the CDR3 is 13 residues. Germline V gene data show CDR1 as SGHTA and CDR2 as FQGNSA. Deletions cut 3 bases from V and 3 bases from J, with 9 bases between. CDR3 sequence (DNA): TGTGCCAGCAGCTTGTCACGGGGCTACGAGCAGTACTTC. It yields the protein CASSLSRGYEQYF.

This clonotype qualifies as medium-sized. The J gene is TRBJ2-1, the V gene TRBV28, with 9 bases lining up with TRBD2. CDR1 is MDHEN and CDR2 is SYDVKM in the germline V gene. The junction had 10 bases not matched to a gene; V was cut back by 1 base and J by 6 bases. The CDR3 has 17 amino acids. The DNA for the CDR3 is TGTGCCAGCAGTTTATCCTTACTGCGGGGGGGGATCAATGAGCAGTTCTTC. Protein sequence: CASSLSLLRGGINEQFF.

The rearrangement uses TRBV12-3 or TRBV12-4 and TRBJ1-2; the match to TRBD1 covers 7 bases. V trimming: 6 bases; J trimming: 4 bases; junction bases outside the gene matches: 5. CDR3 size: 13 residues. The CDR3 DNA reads TGTGCCAGCAGCCTGGGACAGAGCTATGGCTACACCTTC. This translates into CASSLGQSYGYTF.

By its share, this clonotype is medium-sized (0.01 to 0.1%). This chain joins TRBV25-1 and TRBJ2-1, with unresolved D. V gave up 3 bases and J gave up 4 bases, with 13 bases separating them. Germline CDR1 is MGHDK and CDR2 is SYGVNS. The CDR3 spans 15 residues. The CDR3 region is CASSEWLVGYNEQFF. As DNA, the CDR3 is TGTGCCAGCAGTGAGTGGCTAGTTGGGTACAATGAGCAGTTCTTC.

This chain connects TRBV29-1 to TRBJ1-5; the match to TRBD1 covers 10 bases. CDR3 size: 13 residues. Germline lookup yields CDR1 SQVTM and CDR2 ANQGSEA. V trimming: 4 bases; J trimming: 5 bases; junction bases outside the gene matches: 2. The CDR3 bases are TGCAGCGTTGTCGACAGGGGGCATCAGCCCCAGCATTTT. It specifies CSVVDRGHQPQHF.

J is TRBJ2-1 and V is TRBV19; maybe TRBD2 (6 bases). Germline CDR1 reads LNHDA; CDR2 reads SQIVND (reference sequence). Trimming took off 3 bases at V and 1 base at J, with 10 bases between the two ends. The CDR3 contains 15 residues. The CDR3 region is CASSIWGESYNEQFF. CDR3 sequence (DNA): TGTGCCAGTAGTATTTGGGGGGAGTCCTACAATGAGCAGTTCTTC. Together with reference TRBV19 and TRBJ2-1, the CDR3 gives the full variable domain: DGGITQSPKYLFRKEGQNVTLSCEQNLNHDAMYWYRQDPGQGLRLIYYSQIVNDFQKGDIAEGYSVSREKKESFPLTVTSAQKNPTAFYLCASSIWGESYNEQFFGPGTRLTVL.

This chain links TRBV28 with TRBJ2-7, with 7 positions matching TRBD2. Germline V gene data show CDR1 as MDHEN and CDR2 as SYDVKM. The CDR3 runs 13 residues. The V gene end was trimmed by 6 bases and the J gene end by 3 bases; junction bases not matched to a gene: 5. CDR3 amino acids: CASRQPGGYEQYF. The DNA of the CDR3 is TGTGCCAGCAGACAACCGGGGGGCTACGAGCAGTACTTC. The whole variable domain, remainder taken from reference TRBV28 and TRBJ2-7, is DVKVTQSSRYLVKRTGEKVFLECVQDMDHENMFWYRQDPGLGLRLIYFSYDVKMKEKGDIPEGYSVSREKKERFSLILESASTNQTSMYLCASRQPGGYEQYFGPGTRLTVT.

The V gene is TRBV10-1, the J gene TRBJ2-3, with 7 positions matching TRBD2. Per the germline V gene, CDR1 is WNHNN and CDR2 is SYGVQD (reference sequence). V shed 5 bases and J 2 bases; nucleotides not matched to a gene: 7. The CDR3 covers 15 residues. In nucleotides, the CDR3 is TGCGCCAGCAGTTTCGGGCTAGCGGACACAGATACGCAGTATTTT. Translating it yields CASSFGLADTDTQYF.